What follows are 28 T cell receptor beta chains derived from one specimen sequenced in a study of T cells in Graves' hyperthyroidism and ophthalmopathy. What was amplified from RNA transcripts were TCR beta CDR3 regions. The study used the HTBI primer set for a first-round RT-PCR of the TCR CDR3. TCRdb passed the multiplex PCR reads through MiXCR, listing each CDR3 protein once. The sample carries hundreds of thousands of distinct CDR3 sequences, roughly an eighth recorded once. The material sequenced was blood. The receptors were gathered from a middle-aged woman with Graves' ophthalmopathy.

This chain joins TRBV19 and TRBJ2-2; possible D gene TRBD2, 5 bases. This CDR3 region has 13 residues. Germline-derived CDR1 and CDR2 are LNHDA and SQIVND (reference sequence). Trimming left V 7 bases short and J 4 bases short, with 10 bases between. The CDR3 is CASNIEGTGELFF. CDR3 nucleotides: TGTGCCAGTAATATCGAGGGCACCGGGGAGCTGTTTTTT.

In regard to this clonotype: A much bigger clone sits one base away, suggesting this may be a read error. The chain carries TRBV7-2 and TRBJ2-5; D unclear. Germline V gene sequence: CDR1 SGHTA, CDR2 FQGNSA. The CDR3 is made up of 13 amino acids. CDR3 protein: CASSLTLLETQCF. In nucleotides, the CDR3 is TGTGCCAGCAGTCTCACACTTCTCGAGACCCAGTGCTTC. Combining the CDR3 with reference TRBV7-2 and TRBJ2-5 gives the whole variable domain GAGVSQSPSNKVTEKGKDVELRCDPISGHTALYWYRQSLGQGLEFLIYFQGNSAPDKSGLPSDRFSAERTGGSVSTLTIQRTQQEDSAVYLCASSLTLLETQCFGPGTRLLVL.

This clonotype was seen many times. The CDR3 protein is CSARDRAPEETQYF. In DNA form, the CDR3 reads TGCAGCGCAAGGGACAGGGCGCCAGAAGAGACCCAGTACTTC. The chain uses TRBV29-1 and TRBJ2-5; 9 nucleotides match TRBD1. This CDR3 contains 14 residues. V was pared by 7 bases and J by 3 bases, with 9 bases of the junction left unmatched. The germline V gene has CDR1 SQVTM and CDR2 ANQGSEA.

The chain carries TRBV3-1 and TRBJ2-2; TRBD1 matches at 11 bases. V shed 1 base, J shed 5 bases, and the junction held 3 bases outside the gene matches. The CDR3 extends over 16 amino acids. CDR1 is LGHDT, CDR2 YNNKEL, per germline (reference sequence). For the CDR3, the DNA is TGTGCCAGCAGCCAAGCGGACAGGGGGCCGACCGGGGAGCTGTTTTTT. This codes for CASSQADRGPTGELFF.

The J gene is TRBJ2-4, the V gene TRBV11-3, with 9 bases identical to TRBD1. Germline V gene data show CDR1 as SGHNT and CDR2 as YENEEA. The CDR3 sequence is 18 residues long. V lost 2 bases and J lost 8; bases outside the gene matches: 16. DNA of the CDR3: TGTGCCAGCAGCTTACCCCTCCCTTTGACAGGGGGTAAAGACATTCAGTACTTC. It codes for CASSLPLPLTGGKDIQYF.

This clonotype appeared many times. The chain recombines TRBV3-1 with TRBJ1-6; D is uncertain. Germline V gene sequence: CDR1 LGHDT, CDR2 YNNKEL (reference sequence). The CDR3 has 14 amino acids. Trimming took off 3 bases at V and 7 bases at J, with 10 bases between the two ends. CDR3 loop: CASSHGERNSPLHF. DNA of the CDR3: TGTGCCAGCAGCCACGGGGAGAGGAATTCACCCCTCCACTTT.

This clonotype was found many times. This chain connects TRBV2 to TRBJ2-5; D might be TRBD2 (6 bases). CDR3 length: 14 residues. CDR1 is SNHLY and CDR2 is FYNNEI in the germline V gene. V shed 4 bases and J shed 5 bases, with 14 bases lying between them. The CDR3 spells CASSAAGHGETQYF. The CDR3 nucleotides are TGTGCCAGCAGTGCCGCGGGGCACGGGGAGACCCAGTACTTC.

This clonotype was observed many times. V gene TRBV15 combines with J gene TRBJ2-7, with TRBD2 as a possible D gene (5 bases). The ends were cut back, 5 bases at V and 3 bases at J, with 11 bases in the middle. The CDR3 consists of 13 residues. Germline CDR1 reads LNHNV; CDR2 reads YYDKDF (reference sequence). CDR3 sequence reads: CATSERAYYEQYF. The CDR3 DNA reads TGTGCCACCAGCGAGAGGGCCTACTACGAGCAGTACTTC.

This clonotype was observed many times. V is TRBV12-3 or TRBV12-4 and J is TRBJ2-7, with TRBD2 matching over 8 bases. V lost 3 bases to trimming and J lost 1 base; unmatched junction nucleotides: 11. The CDR3 runs 17 residues. The CDR3 region has the DNA TGTGCCAGCAGTTTGGCCAGCGGGGGAGACGGTTCCTACGAGCAGTACTTC. This translates into CASSLASGGDGSYEQYF.

Many counts were recorded for this clonotype. This rearrangement joins TRBV20-1 to TRBJ2-2; 8 bases are a match to TRBD2. Germline trimming cut 3 bases from V and 5 bases from J; bases unmatched to any gene: 8. Germline values: CDR1 DFQATT, CDR2 SNEGSKA (reference sequence). CDR3 size: 15 residues. The CDR3 DNA follows: TGCAGTGCTAGGGGACTAGAACGGGGAACCGGGGAGCTGTTTTTT. Protein sequence: CSARGLERGTGELFF.

This clonotype was counted between two and nine times. The V call is TRBV30, the J call TRBJ2-2; D unclear. V lost 0 bases, J lost 7 bases, and 9 bases lay in between. This CDR3 has 13 amino acids. Germline V lookup: CDR1 GTSNPN, CDR2 SVGIG (reference sequence). The CDR3 sequence is CAWSVLEIGELFF. The CDR3 bases are TGTGCCTGGAGTGTATTAGAGATCGGGGAGCTGTTTTTT.

This clonotype was seen at least ten times. CDR3 amino acids: CASSFLGQGAYTF. CDR3 in DNA: TGTGCCAGCAGTTTTCTGGGACAGGGGGCCTACACCTTC. The chain is built from TRBV27 and TRBJ1-2; TRBD1 matches at 12 bases. V was clipped by 3 bases and J by 10 bases; unmatched bases: 3. The CDR3 runs to 13 residues. CDR1 is MNHEY and CDR2 is SMNVEV in the germline V gene (reference sequence).

Concerning this clonotype itself: The junction shows a germline mismatch at one end, possibly a read error. This sequence joins TRBV24-1 and TRBJ2-1; 7 bases map to TRBD1. CDR3 length: 15 residues. Germline V gene sequence: CDR1 KGHDR, CDR2 SFDVKD. For the CDR3, the DNA is TGTGCCACCAGCCGGCGGACAGGTGGGTACAATGAGCGGTTCTTC. Translation gives CATSRRTGGYNERFF.

This chain connects TRBV5-1 to TRBJ1-2; the match to TRBD1 covers 7 bases. The CDR3 has 15 residues. Per germline, CDR1 SGHRS and CDR2 YFSETQ. The V segment lost 5 bases and the J segment 10 bases; nucleotides outside the gene matches: 17. CDR3 nucleotides: TGCGCCAGCAGTCACGCAACAGGGGATTTTAAGATCTACACCTTC. Its protein product is CASSHATGDFKIYTF.

The J gene is TRBJ1-4, the V gene TRBV7-9, with D possibly matching TRBD1 (5 bases). Germline loops: CDR1 SEHNR, CDR2 FQNEAQ (reference sequence). The CDR3 covers 15 residues. Between the trimmed V and J ends, which lost 5 bases and 4 bases, there was a span of 14 bases. For the CDR3, the DNA is TGTGCCAGCAGCCCGGGGACTGCCCGTAATGAAAAACTGTTTTTT. Its protein product is CASSPGTARNEKLFF.

This clonotype was seen ten or more times. This sequence joins TRBV5-1 and TRBJ2-7; perhaps D is TRBD1 or TRBD2 (8 bases each). This CDR3 contains 19 residues. Trimming took 0 bases from V and 4 from J, leaving 26 bases between them. Germline V gene data show CDR1 as SGHRS and CDR2 as YFSETQ. In DNA form, the CDR3 reads TGCGCCAGCAGCTTGGCTCAGCGGGGGTGGACAGGGCAGGGTTACGAGCAGTACTTC. Encoded protein: CASSLAQRGWTGQGYEQYF.

The genes are TRBV5-1 and TRBJ1-1; 7 bases are shared with TRBD1. With 0 bases clipped from V and 3 bases from J, the junction kept 5 bases outside the gene matches. Looked up from germline, CDR1 is SGHRS and CDR2 is YFSETQ. This CDR3 has 15 residues. The CDR3 loop is CASSLGSTGDTEAFF. CDR3 DNA sequence: TGCGCCAGCAGCTTGGGATCTACAGGGGACACTGAAGCTTTCTTT.

This clonotype was detected ten times or more. The chain carries TRBV20-1 and TRBJ2-3; D is unresolved. V gave up 6 bases and J gave up 0 bases, with 13 bases separating them. Germline assignment: CDR1 DFQATT and CDR2 SNEGSKA (reference sequence). The CDR3 sequence is 14 residues long. The CDR3 spells CSAHPRLSTDTQYF. For the CDR3, the DNA is TGCAGTGCCCATCCAAGACTCAGCACAGATACGCAGTATTTT.

To note about this clonotype: With a much larger clone just one base away, this may be a read error. In this CDR3 the conserved last residue, phenylalanine or tryptophan, is missing, so a read error is likely. The chain uses TRBV7-9 and TRBJ1-1, with 7 positions matching TRBD1. Germline CDR1 and CDR2: SEHNR and FQNEAQ (reference sequence). The CDR3 is 14 amino acids. The CDR3 region has the DNA TGCGCCAGCAGCTTGGTCCAGGGGGGGACTGAAGCTTTCCTT. This sequence encodes CASSLVQGGTEAFL.

The rearrangement links TRBV20-1 to TRBJ1-2; D call uncertain. V lost 3 bases to trimming and J lost 8 bases, with 19 bases between them. CDR1 and CDR2 from the germline V gene are DFQATT and SNEGSKA (reference sequence). The CDR3 length is 14 residues. In nucleotides, the CDR3 is TGCAGTGCTAGTGCCGTGGAGGGTTCGAGAGGCTACACCTTC. It is translated as CSASAVEGSRGYTF.

This clonotype was observed many times. The V and J genes are TRBV12-3 or TRBV12-4 and TRBJ1-1; D is ambiguous. The CDR3 runs 13 residues. Between the trimmed V and J ends, which lost 5 bases and 0 bases, there was a span of 7 bases. CDR3 in DNA: TGTGCCAGCAGTGACGGTCTGAACACTGAAGCTTTCTTT. Its protein product is CASSDGLNTEAFF.

This clonotype was recorded at least ten times. The chain couples TRBV12-3 or TRBV12-4 to TRBJ1-6; TRBD1 is a possible D gene (6 bases). V shed 3 bases and J shed 4 bases, with 7 bases lying between them. This CDR3 comprises 14 residues. CDR3 DNA: TGTGCCAGCAGTTTTGGACAGTATAATTCACCCCTCCACTTT. It translates to CASSFGQYNSPLHF.

Ten or more counts support this clonotype. The chain carries TRBV2 and TRBJ2-3; 9 bases match TRBD1. Germline V gene lookup returns CDR1 SNHLY and CDR2 FYNNEI. The CDR3 has 14 amino acids. V lost 6 bases and J lost 7; bases outside the gene matches: 8. CDR3 in DNA: TGTGCCAGCAGCCCCGGGACAGGGTTTAATACGCAGTATTTT. It translates to CASSPGTGFNTQYF.

This clonotype has ten or more counts. J is TRBJ1-1 and V is TRBV20-1; D unresolved. CDR1 is DFQATT and CDR2 is SNEGSKA in the germline V gene (reference sequence). This CDR3 region has 10 residues. V lost 3 bases and J 8 bases, leaving 7 bases between the germline ends. The CDR3 loop reads CSASFLEAFF. The CDR3 DNA reads TGCAGTGCTAGCTTTTTAGAAGCTTTCTTT.

A remark on this clonotype: A much larger clone lies one base from this, so it may be a read error. In DNA, the CDR3 is TGTGCCAGCAGCTTGGTCGACAGGAGCACAGATACGCAGTATTTT. Protein product: CASSLVDRSTDTQYF. This chain joins TRBV5-5 and TRBJ2-3, with D perhaps TRBD1 (6 bases). The CDR3 runs 15 residues. Germline CDR1 reads SGHKS; CDR2 reads YYEKEE (reference sequence). With 0 bases removed from V and 0 bases from J, the gap between germline ends came to 8 bases.

The rearrangement links TRBV7-9 to TRBJ2-2, with D uncertain. The CDR3 runs 14 residues. Germline CDR1 SEHNR, CDR2 FQNEAQ (reference sequence). Trimming pared 4 bases from V and 4 bases from J, leaving 10 bases between. Written as DNA, the CDR3 is TGTGCCAGCAGCTCCTATAAGGGCACCGGGGAGCTGTTTTTT. This encodes CASSSYKGTGELFF.

This clonotype has at least ten counts. The CDR3 sequence is CASSRMADTQYF. Here the CDR3 DNA reads TGTGCCAGCAGTCGAATGGCAGATACGCAGTATTTT. This chain joins TRBV2 and TRBJ2-3; the D is unclear. Trimming shortened V by 5 bases and J by 4 bases, and 7 bases separated the two germline ends. Germline CDR1 and CDR2: SNHLY and FYNNEI. This CDR3 region has 12 residues.

This clonotype came up many times. This chain uses TRBV2 with TRBJ2-3, with D uncertain. Germline V gene lookup returns CDR1 SNHLY and CDR2 FYNNEI. V lost 7 bases, J lost 2 bases, and 16 bases lay in between. This CDR3 is built from 15 residues. The CDR3 DNA follows: TGTGCCAGCACGTTTCTGGACGGCTCCACAGATACGCAGTATTTT. It codes for CASTFLDGSTDTQYF.